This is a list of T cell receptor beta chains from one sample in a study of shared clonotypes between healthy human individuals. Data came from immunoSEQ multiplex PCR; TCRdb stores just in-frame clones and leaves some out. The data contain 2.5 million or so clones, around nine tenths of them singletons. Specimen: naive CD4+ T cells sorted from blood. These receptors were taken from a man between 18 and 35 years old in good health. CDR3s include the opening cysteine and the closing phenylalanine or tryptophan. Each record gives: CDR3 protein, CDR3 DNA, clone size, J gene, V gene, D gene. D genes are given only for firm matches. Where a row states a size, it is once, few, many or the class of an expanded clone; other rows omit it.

cdr3_aa: CASSHQSAYEQYF
cdr3_nt: TGTGCCAGCAGCCATCAGAGCGCCTACGAGCAGTACTTC
clone_size: .
j_call: TRBJ2-7
v_call: TRBV14
d_call: .

cdr3_aa: CASSLIAGNYGYTF
cdr3_nt: TGTGCCAGCAGTTTAATCGCAGGGAACTATGGCTACACCTTC
clone_size: .
j_call: TRBJ1-2
v_call: TRBV28
d_call: .

cdr3_aa: CASSKGQSWGDQPQHF
cdr3_nt: TGTGCCAGCAGTAAAGGACAGTCCTGGGGGGATCAGCCCCAGCATTTT
clone_size: .
j_call: TRBJ1-5
v_call: TRBV2
d_call: .

cdr3_aa: CASTRPGGYEQYF
cdr3_nt: TGTGCCAGCACCCGACCGGGGGGCTACGAGCAGTACTTC
clone_size: .
j_call: TRBJ2-7
v_call: TRBV6-5
d_call: TRBD2

cdr3_aa: CASSQGGGQGIGNTIYF
cdr3_nt: TGCGCCAGCAGCCAGGGGGGGGGACAGGGTATTGGAAACACCATATATTTT
clone_size: once
j_call: TRBJ1-3
v_call: TRBV4-1
d_call: TRBD1

cdr3_aa: CAISESGRVSNQPQHF
cdr3_nt: TGTGCCATCAGTGAGTCGGGCAGGGTTAGCAATCAGCCCCAGCATTTT
clone_size: once
j_call: TRBJ1-5
v_call: TRBV10-3
d_call: .

cdr3_aa: CASRPLLAGRIGLEQYF
cdr3_nt: TGTGCAAGTCGCCCCCTACTAGCGGGGCGTATAGGGCTCGAGCAGTACTTC
clone_size: .
j_call: TRBJ2-7
v_call: TRBV12-2
d_call: .

cdr3_aa: CASSQSNQPQHF
cdr3_nt: TGTGCCAGCAGCCAAAGTAATCAGCCCCAGCATTTT
clone_size: .
j_call: TRBJ1-5
v_call: TRBV14
d_call: .

cdr3_aa: CASSVGSSLINSPLHF
cdr3_nt: TGTGCCAGCAGCGTAGGTAGCAGTTTAATTAATTCACCCCTCCACTTT
clone_size: .
j_call: TRBJ1-6
v_call: TRBV9
d_call: .

cdr3_aa: CASSIGQGESNEQFF
cdr3_nt: TGTGCCAGCAGCATCGGACAGGGTGAGAGTAATGAGCAGTTCTTC
clone_size: .
j_call: TRBJ2-1
v_call: TRBV7-9
d_call: TRBD1

cdr3_aa: CASSPAAPQETQYF
cdr3_nt: TGTGCCAGCTCACCGGCGGCACCTCAAGAGACCCAGTACTTC
clone_size: .
j_call: TRBJ2-5
v_call: TRBV18
d_call: .

cdr3_aa: CASNFGASQGTLEQYF
cdr3_nt: TGTGCCAGCAACTTTGGGGCCTCACAGGGCACGCTTGAGCAGTACTTC
clone_size: .
j_call: TRBJ2-7
v_call: TRBV5-6
d_call: .

cdr3_aa: CASTKLRPAWPQHF
cdr3_nt: TGCGCCAGCACTAAACTCAGGCCCGCATGGCCCCAGCATTTT
clone_size: .
j_call: TRBJ1-5
v_call: TRBV23-1
d_call: .

cdr3_aa: CASREIGGLYNEQFF
cdr3_nt: TGTGCCAGCAGGGAGATTGGGGGGCTCTACAATGAGCAGTTCTTC
clone_size: .
j_call: TRBJ2-1
v_call: TRBV7-2
d_call: .

cdr3_aa: CASRDRFSYEQYF
cdr3_nt: TGTGCCAGCAGAGACAGGTTTTCCTACGAGCAGTACTTC
clone_size: few
j_call: TRBJ2-7
v_call: TRBV6-5
d_call: .

cdr3_aa: CASSALEGSQHF
cdr3_nt: TGTGCCAGCAGTGCCCTTGAAGGGTCCCAGCATTTT
clone_size: .
j_call: TRBJ1-5
v_call: TRBV6-5
d_call: .

cdr3_aa: CASRGTAVTGELFF
cdr3_nt: TGTGCCAGCAGGGGGACCGCGGTCACCGGGGAGCTGTTTTTT
clone_size: once
j_call: TRBJ2-2
v_call: TRBV7-2
d_call: .